These 5 T cell receptor beta chains were sequenced from one sample in a study of T-cell reconstitution after alpha-beta-depleted transplantation in children. The TCRbeta library incorporated unique molecular identifiers. A single record per CDR3 protein comes from TCRdb applying MiXCR to the PCR reads. The table records a few hundred thousand distinct CDR3 sequences, more than 20% of them present only once. Sequenced material: PBMCs, taken before TCRalphabeta/CD19-depleted stem cell transplant. The source is a boy in the first two years of life with Wiskott-Aldrich syndrome, due to receive a stem cell transplant.

This clonotype was found a few times. V is TRBV20-1 and J is TRBJ2-1; D perhaps matches TRBD1 (6 bases). Germline CDR1 DFQATT, CDR2 SNEGSKA (reference sequence). There are 15 residues in the CDR3. V lost 1 base and J 4 bases, leaving 14 bases between the germline ends. The CDR3 spells CSARVGHEIYNEQFF. DNA of the CDR3: TGCAGTGCTAGAGTGGGACACGAGATATACAATGAGCAGTTCTTC.

J is TRBJ2-1 and V is TRBV27; 9 bases align to TRBD1. Trimming at V came to 10 bases and at J to 8 bases, leaving 9 bases not matched to a gene. The CDR3 loop spans 13 amino acids. CDR1 and CDR2 (germline): MNHEY, SMNVEV (reference sequence). The CDR3 DNA follows: TGTGCCACCCACAGGGGGCTGGGGTATGAGCAGTTCTTC. The encoded protein is CATHRGLGYEQFF.

This clonotype has only a few counts. The V and J genes are TRBV20-1 and TRBJ1-5; 9 positions match TRBD1. The CDR3 length is 14 residues. Trimming at V came to 5 bases and at J to 6 bases, leaving 8 bases not matched to a gene. Germline CDR1 and CDR2: DFQATT and SNEGSKA (reference sequence). CDR3 protein: CSADPGQGGQPQHF. DNA for the CDR3: TGCAGTGCTGACCCGGGACAGGGTGGTCAGCCCCAGCATTTT.

This rearrangement joins TRBV5-1 to TRBJ1-4; 8 nucleotides match TRBD1. CDR3 length equals 15 residues. V was pared by 4 bases and J by 8 bases, with 10 bases of the junction left unmatched. The germline gives CDR1 SGHRS, CDR2 YFSETQ. The CDR3 protein is CASSVGQGIGEKLFF. DNA of the CDR3: TGCGCCAGCAGCGTTGGACAGGGTATTGGGGAAAAACTGTTTTTT.

The sample holds one count of this clonotype. The V gene is TRBV20-1, the J gene TRBJ2-5; a possible D gene is TRBD2 (5 bases). Germline lookup yields CDR1 DFQATT and CDR2 SNEGSKA (reference sequence). V lost 1 base and J lost 4, with 10 bases in between. This CDR3 is built from 13 residues. Here the CDR3 reads CSARGEFVETQYF. The CDR3 DNA sequence: TGCAGTGCTAGAGGGGAGTTTGTAGAGACCCAGTACTTC.